This T cell receptor beta chain was observed in a study of beta chain features in type 1 diabetes. Study overall: Patients did not differ from healthy donors in age, gender or cell yield.

cDNA synthesis used the whole RNA isolate, giving expressed TCRB sequences. Generated by immunoSEQ multiplex PCR, the TCRdb table keeps only in-frame clones and is missing some. The sample has some 350,000 clones, roughly 13% seen once. This clone was picked up a small number of times. What it recognizes is unknown. Sorted populations were all over 98% pure. CDR3 length: 13 amino acids. Germline loops: CDR1 GTSNPN, CDR2 SVGIG (reference sequence). General study results and limits: TCRB CDR3s from Type 1 diabetes patients were moderately but significantly shorter in all four CD4+ subsets. A cDNA-based sequencing approach could over-represent cells with high TCR expression. Compared to healthy donors, patients appeared to have naive, central memory and Treg TCRB repertoires that were more alike.

Sequencing was carried out using naive CD4+ T cells from blood. The sequence came from a woman between 18 and 29 years old with type 1 diabetes. The chain combines TRBV30 with TRBJ2-3; the D is unclear. CDR3 in amino acids: CASADFHTDTQYF. The CDR3 DNA sequence: TGTGCATCCGCTGACTTTCACACAGATACGCAGTATTTT.